This paragraph covers one TCR beta chain sequence. Trimming cost V 0 bases and J 5 bases; bases outside gene matches: 7. The CDR3 length is 17 residues. CDR1 and CDR2 (germline): SGDLS, YYNGEE. In the authors' methods: Quantification of nucleated cells was approximated via reference gene primer amplification. Profiled with immunoSEQ multiplex PCR; TCRdb holds only in-frame clones, not every one. The DNA was the basis for D and trimming; V, J and clone size are from that table. This sample has fewer than 350,000 clones, with about 89% found just once. Recovery meant two consecutive negative NP/OP PCR tests, professional clearance, or resolved symptoms. This specimen comes from a study of blood T cell repertoires in COVID-19. Background on the study: Samples representing acute and convalescent COVID-19 were sourced from the United States, Italy and Spain. T cells, B-cell-depleted T cells, or PBMCs supplied cDNA or gDNA.

The receptor's source is a man in his 60s who had recovered from COVID-19. The chain joins TRBV9 to TRBJ2-2; 10 nucleotides line up with TRBD2. Sequences were obtained from PBMCs or T cells enriched from blood (not recorded which). The CDR3 region is CASSVESGRVGTGELFF. CDR3 bases: TGTGCCAGCAGCGTAGAAAGCGGGAGGGTGGGAACCGGGGAGCTGTTTTTT.